This T cell receptor beta chain was identified during a study of T cell responses to AZD1222 COVID-19 vaccine. Findings of the study overall: Spike-wide vaccine-associated CD4 TCRs dominated at 160-218 and 743-854.

The data were produced by immunoSEQ multiplex PCR, yet TCRdb's version contains in-frame clones alone and is incomplete. The sample shows about 120,000 clones, around 87% of them seen only once. Of note for this clone: Its antigen remains unidentified.

CDR1 and CDR2 from the germline V gene are SGHNT and YYREEE (reference sequence). The V end was cut by 4 bases, the J end by 7 bases, with 17 bases between. The CDR3 has 15 amino acids. The material sequenced was peripheral blood, taken on day 0 of AZD1222 vaccination. The gene calls are TRBV5-4 and TRBJ2-2, with D perhaps assigned TRBD1 or TRBD2 (5 bases each). The clonotype was recovered from an adult in good health. The CDR3 sequence is CASSPTVRDVGELFF. CDR3 nucleotides: TGTGCCAGCAGCCCGACAGTGAGGGATGTCGGGGAGCTGTTTTTT.